This record covers a single TCR beta chain. Its antigen is still unknown. At one end the junction does not follow the germline gene, possibly because of a read error. There are 18 residues in the CDR3. Germline loops: CDR1 SGHRS, CDR2 YFSETQ. This specimen belongs to a study of CD8+CD57+ T cells in acquired aplastic anemia. Whoever was chosen for sequencing had shown CD8+CD57+ cell expansion by flow cytometry. Severe acquired aplastic anemia was present in all patients. The blood sampling took place in patients who had so far received no therapy. The study profiled TCR beta VDJ and CDR3 using genomic DNA as template. One entry per CDR3 protein, called by TCRdb with MiXCR from the reads. The profile shows approximately 220,000 distinct CDR3 sequences, around 49% of them singletons. Notes on the study in general: Levels of CD8+ Simpson's diversity were not significantly distinct in patients versus controls. Between patients and controls, twenty-nine CD8+ CDR3 sequences were found in common.

The sequencing sample was made of sorted CD4+, CD8+, or CD8+CD57+ T cells (not recorded which) from PBMCs. This TCR was sampled from a human donor with aplastic anemia. The gene calls are TRBV5-1 and TRBJ2-7, with TRBD2 matching over 15 bases. This chain's CDR3 is CASSVQGLAGGSTYEQYF. The CDR3 coding sequence is TGTGCCAGCAGCGTTCAAGGACTAGCGGGGGGGAGCACCTACGAGCAGTACTTC.